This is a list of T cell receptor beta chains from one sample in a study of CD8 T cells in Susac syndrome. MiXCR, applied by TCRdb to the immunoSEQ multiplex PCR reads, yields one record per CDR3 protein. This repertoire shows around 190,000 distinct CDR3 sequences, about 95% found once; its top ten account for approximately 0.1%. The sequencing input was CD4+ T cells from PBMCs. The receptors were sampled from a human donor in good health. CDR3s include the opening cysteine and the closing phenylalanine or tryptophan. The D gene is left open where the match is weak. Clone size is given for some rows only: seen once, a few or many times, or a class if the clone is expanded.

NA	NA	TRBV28	CASTSGVPDTQYF
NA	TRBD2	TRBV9	CASSVVGSAERESYEQFF
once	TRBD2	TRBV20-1	CSARDFLAGAYEQYF
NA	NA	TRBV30	CAWSGRGTGELFF
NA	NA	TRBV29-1	CSVEVLYGYTF
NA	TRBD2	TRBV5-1	CASRTSGGVSYNEQFF
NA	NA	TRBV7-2	CASSLLQAGGGELFF
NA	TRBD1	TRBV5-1	CASSFGQGLSYNEQFF
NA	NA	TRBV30	CAWSVGVLSNQPQHF
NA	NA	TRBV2	CASSAGFRGNYGYTF
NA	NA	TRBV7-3	CASSPQPGALDTGELFF
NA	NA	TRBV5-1	CASSSVYRTNEQFF
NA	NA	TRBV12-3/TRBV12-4	CASSLDRARDTQYF
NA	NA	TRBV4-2	CASSQGTGPETQYF
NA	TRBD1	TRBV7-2	CASSFSRGWSYEQYF
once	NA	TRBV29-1	CRPRLGGQETQYF
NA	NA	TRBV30	CARSRAGTEAFF
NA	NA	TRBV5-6	CASRTGRGDQYF
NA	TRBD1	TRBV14	CASSQPGQAVRQPQHF
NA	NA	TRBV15	CATSRDLSQETQYF
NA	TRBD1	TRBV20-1	CSARAPGQGISSNQPQHF
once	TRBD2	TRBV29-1	CSVEDDASGGTYNEQFF
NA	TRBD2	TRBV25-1	CASSHGLVGAETQYF
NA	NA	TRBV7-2	CASSLAPSLAYEQYF
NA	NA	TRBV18	CASSQTGRTDTQYF
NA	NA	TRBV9	CASSVVRDTQYF
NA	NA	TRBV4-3	CASSLADRMNTEAFF
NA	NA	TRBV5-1	CASDSSGANVLTF
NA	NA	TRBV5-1	CASSLDRVRDEQFF
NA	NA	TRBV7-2	CASSLPRPGAQYF
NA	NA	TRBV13	CASSEGLEQYF
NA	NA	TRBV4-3	CASSQDGALNENEQFF
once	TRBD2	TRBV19	CASSTPRLAGAVEQYF
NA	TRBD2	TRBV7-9	CASSFGTSGYEQYF
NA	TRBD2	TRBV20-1	CSATSGRAGEQFF
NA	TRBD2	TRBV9	CASSPRTSGRVGELFF
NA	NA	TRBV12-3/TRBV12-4	CASTRDHPYELYF